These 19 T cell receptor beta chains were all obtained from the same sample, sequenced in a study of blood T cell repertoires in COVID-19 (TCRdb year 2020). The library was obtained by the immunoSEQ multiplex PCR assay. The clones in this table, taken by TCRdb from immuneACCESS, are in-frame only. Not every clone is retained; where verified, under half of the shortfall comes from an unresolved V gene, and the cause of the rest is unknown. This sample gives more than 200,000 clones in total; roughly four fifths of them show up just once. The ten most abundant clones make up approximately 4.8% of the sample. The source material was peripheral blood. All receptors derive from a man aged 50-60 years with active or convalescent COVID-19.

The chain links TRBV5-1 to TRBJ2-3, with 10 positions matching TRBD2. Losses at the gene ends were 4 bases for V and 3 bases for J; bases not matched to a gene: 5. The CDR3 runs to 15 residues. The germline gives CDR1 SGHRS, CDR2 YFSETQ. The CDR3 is CASSNSGGRTDTQYF. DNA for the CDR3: TGCGCCAGCAGCAATAGCGGGGGGAGGACAGATACGCAGTATTTT. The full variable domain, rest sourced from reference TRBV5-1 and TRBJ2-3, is KAGVTQTPRYLIKTRGQQVTLSCSPISGHRSVSWYQQTPGQGLQFLFEYFSETQRNKGNFPGRFSGRQFSNSRSEMNVSTLELGDSALYLCASSNSGGRTDTQYFGPGTRLTVL.

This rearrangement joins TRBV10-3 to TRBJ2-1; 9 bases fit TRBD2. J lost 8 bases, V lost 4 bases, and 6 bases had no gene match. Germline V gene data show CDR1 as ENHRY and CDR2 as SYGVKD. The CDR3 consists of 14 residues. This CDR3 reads CAISVGTSIDEQFF. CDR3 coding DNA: TGTGCCATCAGTGTAGGGACTAGCATCGATGAGCAGTTCTTC.

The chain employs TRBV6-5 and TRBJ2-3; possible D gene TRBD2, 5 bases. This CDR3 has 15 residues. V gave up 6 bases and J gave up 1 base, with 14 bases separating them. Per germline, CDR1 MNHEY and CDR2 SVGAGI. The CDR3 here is CASSRTRFRTDTQYF. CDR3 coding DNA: TGTGCCAGCAGCCGAACTAGATTCCGCACAGATACGCAGTATTTT.

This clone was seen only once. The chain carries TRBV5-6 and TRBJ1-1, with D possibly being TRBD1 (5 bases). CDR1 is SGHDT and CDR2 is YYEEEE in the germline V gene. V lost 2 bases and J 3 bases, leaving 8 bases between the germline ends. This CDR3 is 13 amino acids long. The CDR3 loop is CASSFQGDTEAFF. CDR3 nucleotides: TGTGCCAGCAGCTTCCAAGGGGACACTGAAGCTTTCTTT.

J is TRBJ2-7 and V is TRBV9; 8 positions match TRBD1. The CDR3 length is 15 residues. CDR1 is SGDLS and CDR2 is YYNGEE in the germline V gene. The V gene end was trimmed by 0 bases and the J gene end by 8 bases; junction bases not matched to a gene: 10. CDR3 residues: CASSVGNRGSVKQYF. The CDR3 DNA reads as TGTGCCAGCAGCGTAGGGAACAGGGGGTCGGTGAAGCAGTACTTC.

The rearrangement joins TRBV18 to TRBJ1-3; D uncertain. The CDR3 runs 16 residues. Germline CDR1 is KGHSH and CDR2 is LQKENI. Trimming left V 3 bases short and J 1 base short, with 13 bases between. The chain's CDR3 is CASSPFAGYSGNTIYF. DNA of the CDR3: TGTGCCAGCTCACCTTTCGCAGGATATTCTGGAAACACCATATATTTT.

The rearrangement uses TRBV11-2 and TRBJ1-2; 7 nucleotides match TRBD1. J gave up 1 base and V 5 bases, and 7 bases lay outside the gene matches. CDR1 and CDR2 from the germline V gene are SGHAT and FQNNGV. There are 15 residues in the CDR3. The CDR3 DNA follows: TGTGCCAGCAGCACCCCTCGACAGGGTAACTATGGCTACACCTTC. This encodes CASSTPRQGNYGYTF.

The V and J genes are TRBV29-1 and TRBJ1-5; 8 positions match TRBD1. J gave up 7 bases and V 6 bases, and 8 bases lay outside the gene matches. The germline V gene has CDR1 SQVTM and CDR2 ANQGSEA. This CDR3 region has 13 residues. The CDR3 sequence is CSVLQGGGQPQHF. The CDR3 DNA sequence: TGCAGCGTCTTACAGGGGGGGGGCCAGCCCCAGCATTTT.

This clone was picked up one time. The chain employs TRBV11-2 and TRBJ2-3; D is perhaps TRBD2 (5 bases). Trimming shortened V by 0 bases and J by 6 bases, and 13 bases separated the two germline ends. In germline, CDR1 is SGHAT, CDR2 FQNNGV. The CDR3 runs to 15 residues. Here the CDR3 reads CASSLDFGVTDTQYF. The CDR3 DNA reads TGTGCCAGCAGCTTAGATTTCGGGGTGACGGATACGCAGTATTTT.

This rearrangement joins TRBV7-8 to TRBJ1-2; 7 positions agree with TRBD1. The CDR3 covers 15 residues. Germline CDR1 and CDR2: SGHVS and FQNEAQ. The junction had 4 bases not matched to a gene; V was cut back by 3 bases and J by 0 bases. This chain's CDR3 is CASSLTGLSNYGYTF. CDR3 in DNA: TGTGCCAGCAGCTTGACAGGGCTATCTAACTATGGCTACACCTTC. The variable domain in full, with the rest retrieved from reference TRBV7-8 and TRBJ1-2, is GAGVSQSPRYKVAKRGQDVALRCDPISGHVSLFWYQQALGQGPEFLTYFQNEAQLDKSGLPSDRFFAERPEGSVSTLKIQRTQQEDSAVYLCASSLTGLSNYGYTFGSGTRLTVV.

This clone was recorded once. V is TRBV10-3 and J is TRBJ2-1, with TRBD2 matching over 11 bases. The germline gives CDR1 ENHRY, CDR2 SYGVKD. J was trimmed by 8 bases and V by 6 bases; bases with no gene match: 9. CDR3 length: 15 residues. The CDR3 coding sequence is TGTGCCATCAGCGGTCTAGCGGGGGGTGGAGATGAGCAGTTCTTC. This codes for CAISGLAGGGDEQFF.

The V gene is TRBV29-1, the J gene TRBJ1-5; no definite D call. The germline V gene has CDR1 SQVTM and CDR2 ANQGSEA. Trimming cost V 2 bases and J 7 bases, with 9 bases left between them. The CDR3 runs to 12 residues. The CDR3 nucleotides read TGCAGCGTTGAATCCCCAGGACAGCCCCAGCATTTT. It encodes CSVESPGQPQHF. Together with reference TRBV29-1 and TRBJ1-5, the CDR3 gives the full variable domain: SAVISQKPSRDICQRGTSLTIQCQVDSQVTMMFWYRQQPGQSLTLIATANQGSEATYESGFVIDKFPISRPNLTFSTLTVSNMSPEDSSIYLCSVESPGQPQHFGDGTRLSIL.

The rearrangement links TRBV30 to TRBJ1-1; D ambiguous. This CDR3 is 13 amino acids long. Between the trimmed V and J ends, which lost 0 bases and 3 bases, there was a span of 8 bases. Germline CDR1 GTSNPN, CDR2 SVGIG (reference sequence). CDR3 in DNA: TGTGCCTGGAGTGTAAACGTAGACACTGAAGCTTTCTTT. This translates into CAWSVNVDTEAFF. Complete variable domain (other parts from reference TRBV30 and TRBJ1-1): SQTIHQWPATLVQPVGSPLSLECTVEGTSNPNLYWYRQAAGRGLQLLFYSVGIGQISSEVPQNLSASRPQDRQFILSSKKLLLSDSGFYLCAWSVNVDTEAFFGQGTRLTVV.

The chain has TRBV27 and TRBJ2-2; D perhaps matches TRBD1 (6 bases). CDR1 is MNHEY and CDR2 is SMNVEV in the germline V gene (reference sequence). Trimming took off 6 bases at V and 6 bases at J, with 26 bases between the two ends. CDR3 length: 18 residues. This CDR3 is CASSPNPRDIVSSGELFF. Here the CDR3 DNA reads TGTGCCAGCAGCCCGAATCCCCGGGACATCGTCTCCTCCGGGGAGCTGTTTTTT.

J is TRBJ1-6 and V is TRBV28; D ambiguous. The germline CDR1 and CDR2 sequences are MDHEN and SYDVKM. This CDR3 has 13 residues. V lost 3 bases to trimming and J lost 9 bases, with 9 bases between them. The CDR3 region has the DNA TGTGCCAGCAGTTTTCCGGGTGCTTCACCCCTCCACTTT. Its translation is CASSFPGASPLHF.

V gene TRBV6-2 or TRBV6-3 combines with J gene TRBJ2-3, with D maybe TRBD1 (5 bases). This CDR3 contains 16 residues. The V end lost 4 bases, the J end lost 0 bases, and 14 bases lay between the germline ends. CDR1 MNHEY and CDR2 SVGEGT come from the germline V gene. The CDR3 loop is CASSFRTTDSTDTQYF. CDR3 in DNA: TGTGCCAGCAGTTTCCGGACGACAGACAGCACAGATACGCAGTATTTT.

This CDR3 is CASSRASEQFF. The CDR3 DNA reads TGTGCCAGCAGCCGAGCAAGTGAGCAGTTCTTC. V gene TRBV5-6 combines with J gene TRBJ2-1; D not certain. Between the trimmed V and J ends, which lost 4 bases and 9 bases, there was a span of 8 bases. In germline, CDR1 is SGHDT, CDR2 YYEEEE. The CDR3 runs 11 residues.

CDR3 DNA: TGTGCCAGCAGCCAAGGAGGAATCAATCAGCCCCAGCATTTT. Amino acids: CASSQGGINQPQHF. The rearrangement joins TRBV9 to TRBJ1-5; no clear D. V lost 4 bases, J lost 3 bases, and 11 bases lay in between. The CDR3 loop spans 14 amino acids. Germline-derived CDR1 and CDR2 are SGDLS and YYNGEE.

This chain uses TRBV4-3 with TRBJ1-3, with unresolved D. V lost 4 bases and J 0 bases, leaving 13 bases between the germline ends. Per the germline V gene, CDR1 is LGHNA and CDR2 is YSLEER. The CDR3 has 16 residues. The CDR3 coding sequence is TGCGCCAGCAGCCGCGCCGACGGGTTCTCTGGAAACACCATATATTTT. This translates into CASSRADGFSGNTIYF.